A selection of T cell receptor beta chains follows, all from one sample in a study of tumor-infiltrating lymphocytes in primary liver carcinoma. One entry per CDR3 protein results from TCRdb running MiXCR on the multiplex PCR reads. Of 100,000 or so distinct CDR3 sequences listed, about 63% were seen once; the top ten hold more than 10%. Specimen: liver tumor tissue from sampling region 2. Receptor source: an older woman with primary liver carcinoma and hepatitis B virus infection. Each CDR3 is given with its conserved first and last residue. D genes are given only for firm matches. Clone sizes are given selectively: once, few, many, or a class where the clone is expanded.

J gene: TRBJ2-1; clone size: NA; V gene: TRBV28; D gene: NA; CDR3 DNA: TGTGCCAGCAGTACCAATTTTGACTTCGGGGACTCATACAATGAGCAGTTCTTC; CDR3 protein: CASSTNFDFGDSYNEQFF
J gene: TRBJ1-5; clone size: NA; V gene: TRBV6-5; D gene: NA; CDR3 DNA: TGTGCCAGCAACCCCATCGCGCCTGACAGTGGCCAGCCCCAGCATTTT; CDR3 protein: CASNPIAPDSGQPQHF
J gene: TRBJ2-7; clone size: NA; V gene: TRBV11-2; D gene: NA; CDR3 DNA: TGTGCCAGCTTAATGCTAGTGGGAGACGAGCAGTACTTC; CDR3 protein: CASLMLVGDEQYF
J gene: TRBJ2-2; clone size: once; V gene: TRBV7-9; D gene: NA; CDR3 DNA: TGTCCCAGCAGCTTAGAGTCCATTTTTCGAAGAAAAAACACCGGGGAGCTGTTTTTT; CDR3 protein: CPSSLESIFRRKNTGELFF
J gene: TRBJ2-3; clone size: once; V gene: TRBV6-2/TRBV6-3; D gene: NA; CDR3 DNA: TGTGCCAATTACTCTAGCACAGATACGCGGTATTTT; CDR3 protein: CANYSSTDTRYF
J gene: TRBJ2-3; clone size: NA; V gene: TRBV11-2; D gene: TRBD2; CDR3 DNA: TGTGCCAGCGGCTTCGGACTAGGACACACAGATACTCAGTATTTT; CDR3 protein: CASGFGLGHTDTQYF
J gene: TRBJ2-3; clone size: many; V gene: TRBV30; D gene: NA; CDR3 DNA: TGTGCCTGGGCTTTAGGAACAGATACGCAGTATTTT; CDR3 protein: CAWALGTDTQYF
J gene: TRBJ2-3; clone size: NA; V gene: TRBV11-3; D gene: NA; CDR3 DNA: TGTACCAGCAGCCCGCGGTCCGGGACACTGACTAGCACAGATACGCAGTATTTT; CDR3 protein: CTSSPRSGTLTSTDTQYF
J gene: TRBJ1-2; clone size: NA; V gene: TRBV4-2; D gene: TRBD1; CDR3 DNA: TGTGCCAGCAGCCCAGCAGGGGAGGGGGCTGGCTATACCTTC; CDR3 protein: CASSPAGEGAGYTF
J gene: TRBJ1-1; clone size: NA; V gene: TRBV7-8; D gene: TRBD1; CDR3 DNA: TGTGCCAGCAGCTATCGAAGGGGGCAGAACACTGAAGCTTTATTT; CDR3 protein: CASSYRRGQNTEALF
J gene: TRBJ2-6; clone size: many; V gene: TRBV4-2; D gene: NA; CDR3 DNA: TGTGCCAGCAGCCAGCAACGAGGCTCTGGGGCCAACGTCCTGACTTTC; CDR3 protein: CASSQQRGSGANVLTF
J gene: TRBJ1-1; clone size: once; V gene: TRBV12-3/TRBV12-4; D gene: NA; CDR3 DNA: TGTGCCAGCAATTTAAATATGTGGGCTGATGCTTTCTTT; CDR3 protein: CASNLNMWADAFF
J gene: TRBJ2-1; clone size: NA; V gene: TRBV11-2; D gene: NA; CDR3 DNA: TGTGCCAACAGCTTAGGGGGGGAGAGCTCCTACAATGCGCAGTTCTTC; CDR3 protein: CANSLGGESSYNAQFF
J gene: TRBJ1-5; clone size: medium-sized; V gene: TRBV6-6; D gene: TRBD1; CDR3 DNA: TGTGCCAGCAGGGGCACCAAACAGGGGCTGAATCAGCCCCAGCATTTT; CDR3 protein: CASRGTKQGLNQPQHF
J gene: TRBJ2-2; clone size: once; V gene: TRBV29-1; D gene: TRBD1; CDR3 DNA: TGCAGTGTTATTCCGGGACAGTCAAACACCGGGGAGCTGTTTTTT; CDR3 protein: CSVIPGQSNTGELFF
J gene: TRBJ1-2; clone size: many; V gene: TRBV6-1; D gene: NA; CDR3 DNA: TGTGCCAGCAGCCATGACGGCTACACCTTC; CDR3 protein: CASSHDGYTF
J gene: TRBJ1-6; clone size: NA; V gene: TRBV12-3/TRBV12-4; D gene: TRBD1; CDR3 DNA: TGTGCCAGCAGTCTTCGGACAGGGTATAATTCACCCATCCACTTT; CDR3 protein: CASSLRTGYNSPIHF
J gene: TRBJ2-7; clone size: many; V gene: TRBV6-1; D gene: NA; CDR3 DNA: TGTGCCACCGATCAAATAGGGACCTACGAGCAGTACTTC; CDR3 protein: CATDQIGTYEQYF
J gene: TRBJ2-2; clone size: few; V gene: TRBV28; D gene: TRBD2; CDR3 DNA: TGTGCCAGCAGTTTGAGTCTCCTAGCGGGTTGGGAACCGAACACCGGGGAGCTGCTTTTT; CDR3 protein: CASSLSLLAGWEPNTGELLF
J gene: TRBJ2-2; clone size: once; V gene: TRBV11-2; D gene: NA; CDR3 DNA: TGTACCAGCAGCCATGGGGTTAGTGGCACCGGGAAGCTGTTTTTT; CDR3 protein: CTSSHGVSGTGKLFF
J gene: TRBJ2-2; clone size: NA; V gene: TRBV28; D gene: NA; CDR3 DNA: TGTGCCAGCAGCCTGAGCGGGACAGCTGTCACCGGGGAGCTGTTTTTT; CDR3 protein: CASSLSGTAVTGELFF
J gene: TRBJ1-1; clone size: NA; V gene: TRBV12-3/TRBV12-4; D gene: NA; CDR3 DNA: TGTGCCTGCAGGGGAACAGGGTTGAACACTGAAGCTTTCTTT; CDR3 protein: CACRGTGLNTEAFF
J gene: TRBJ2-3; clone size: few; V gene: TRBV11-2; D gene: NA; CDR3 DNA: TGTGCCAACAGCTCAAGACCAACAGATACGCAGTATTTT; CDR3 protein: CANSSRPTDTQYF
J gene: TRBJ2-7; clone size: NA; V gene: TRBV10-3; D gene: NA; CDR3 DNA: TGTGCCATCAGTGTGGCAGGGGTCGGGCAATACTTC; CDR3 protein: CAISVAGVGQYF
J gene: TRBJ2-5; clone size: NA; V gene: TRBV6-1; D gene: NA; CDR3 DNA: TGTGTCAGCAGCGAGGCTGGGGGGACCCAGTACTTC; CDR3 protein: CVSSEAGGTQYF
J gene: TRBJ2-1; clone size: NA; V gene: TRBV11-1; D gene: TRBD2; CDR3 DNA: TGTCCCAGCAGTCTCTCGAGTAGCGGGAGGGGGTGGAATGAGCAGTTCTTC; CDR3 protein: CPSSLSSSGRGWNEQFF
J gene: TRBJ2-1; clone size: NA; V gene: TRBV29-1; D gene: TRBD2; CDR3 DNA: TGCAGCATTGAACCCGACGCCGGGAGGAACGAGCAGTTCTTC; CDR3 protein: CSIEPDAGRNEQFF
J gene: TRBJ1-1; clone size: once; V gene: TRBV5-1; D gene: NA; CDR3 DNA: TGCGCCAGCGGGGAGGAGGTGCTAACTGAAGCTTTCTTT; CDR3 protein: CASGEEVLTEAFF
J gene: TRBJ2-3; clone size: NA; V gene: TRBV7-9; D gene: NA; CDR3 DNA: TGTGCCAGCAGCTCACTAGTGGGAGGCTCAGATACGCAGTATTTT; CDR3 protein: CASSSLVGGSDTQYF
J gene: TRBJ2-1; clone size: NA; V gene: TRBV11-2; D gene: TRBD2; CDR3 DNA: TGTGCCAGCAGCTCGGGATCACCAGCGGGAAACAATGAGCAGTTCTTC; CDR3 protein: CASSSGSPAGNNEQFF
J gene: TRBJ1-6; clone size: NA; V gene: TRBV2; D gene: NA; CDR3 DNA: TGTGCCAGCAGTGAAAGCTGGAATTTACCCCTCCACTTT; CDR3 protein: CASSESWNLPLHF
J gene: TRBJ2-7; clone size: NA; V gene: TRBV28; D gene: NA; CDR3 DNA: TGTGCCAGCACTCCGACAAACTCCTACGAGCAGTACTTC; CDR3 protein: CASTPTNSYEQYF